One T cell receptor (beta chain) is described in this entry. As yet, its antigen is unknown. Germline V gene data show CDR1 as GTSNPN and CDR2 as SVGIG (reference sequence). The V and J ends lost 4 bases and 8 bases, in that order; junction bases with no gene match: 6. This CDR3 spans 13 amino acids. The data were obtained in a study of vaccination effects on CD4 cells after COVID-19. Study-wide results and limits: Early post-infection timepoints were absent, and convalescent patients were few. Marked clonal contraction was seen in infection- and vaccine-induced clones late after vaccination.

TCRdb's copy holds only in-frame clones and misses some; the assay was immunoSEQ multiplex PCR. The data contain tens of thousands of clones, nearly 75% of them singletons. The authors isolated CD4+ T cells after about 10 days of culture. Two doses of either BNT162b2 or mRNA-1273 were given to each participant. The TCR was taken from a human donor who received a COVID-19 vaccine. The chain couples TRBV30 to TRBJ1-4; TRBD1 matches at 8 bases. Sequences were derived from CD4+ T cells from PBMCs cultured without peptide, sampled after COVID-19 vaccination. The CDR3: CAWNTGGHEKLFF. Written as DNA, the CDR3 is TGTGCCTGGAATACAGGGGGTCACGAAAAACTGTTTTTT.